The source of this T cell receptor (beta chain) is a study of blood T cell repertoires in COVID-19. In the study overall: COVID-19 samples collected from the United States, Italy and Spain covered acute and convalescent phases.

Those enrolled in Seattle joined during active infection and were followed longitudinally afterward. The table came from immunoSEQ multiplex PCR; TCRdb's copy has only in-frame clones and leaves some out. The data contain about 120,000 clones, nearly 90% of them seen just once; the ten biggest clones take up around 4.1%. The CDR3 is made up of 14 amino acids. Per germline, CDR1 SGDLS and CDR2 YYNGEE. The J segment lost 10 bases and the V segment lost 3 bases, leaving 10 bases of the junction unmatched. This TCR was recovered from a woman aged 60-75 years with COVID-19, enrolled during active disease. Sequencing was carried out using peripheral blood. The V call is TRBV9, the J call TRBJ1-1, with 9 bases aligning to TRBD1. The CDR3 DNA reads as TGTGCCAGCAGCGGACCGGGACAGGGTGGACGAGCTTTCTTT. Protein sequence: CASSGPGQGGRAFF.